The rows below give T cell receptor beta chains drawn from one sample of a study of blood T cell repertoires in COVID-19. Clones were read by immunoSEQ multiplex PCR, and TCRdb kept only the in-frame ones, dropping some. This table has tens of thousands of clones, about nine tenths appearing once. The sample was peripheral blood. The source of these receptors is a human donor in a cohort sampled during active COVID-19. Both conserved end residues are part of each CDR3. A D gene is named only where the DNA matches it firmly. Size is stated for part of the rows, as once, few or many counts, or as a class when the clone is expanded.

D	size	V	J	CDR3	DNA
-	once	TRBV3-1/TRBV3-2	TRBJ2-1	CASSQVNSGNEQFF	TGTGCCAGCAGCCAAGTTAACAGCGGAAATGAGCAGTTCTTC
TRBD1	-	TRBV7-2	TRBJ1-5	CASSSTPLTGGGWIQPQHF	TGTGCCAGCAGCTCTACTCCTTTGACAGGGGGGGGGTGGATTCAGCCCCAGCATTTT
-	-	TRBV5-1	TRBJ2-3	CASSSSLNGTDTQYF	TGCGCCAGCAGCTCGTCCTTAAATGGCACAGATACGCAGTATTTT
TRBD2	-	TRBV7-2	TRBJ2-7	CASSLGPTGTSDSYEQYF	TGTGCCAGCAGCTTAGGTCCAACCGGGACTAGCGATTCCTACGAGCAGTACTTC
TRBD1	-	TRBV11-3	TRBJ1-2	CASSRGTANNYGYTF	TGTGCCAGCAGCCGAGGGACAGCTAATAACTATGGCTACACCTTC
-	-	TRBV2	TRBJ1-2	CARARTLDYGYTF	TGTGCCAGAGCCCGGACACTTGACTATGGCTACACCTTC
TRBD1	-	TRBV29-1	TRBJ1-5	CSVAGQVNQPQHF	TGCAGCGTTGCAGGACAGGTCAATCAGCCCCAGCATTTT
TRBD2	-	TRBV11-3	TRBJ2-1	CASSQTSGGPNEQFF	TGTGCCAGCAGCCAAACTAGCGGGGGCCCCAATGAGCAGTTCTTC
TRBD2	-	TRBV20-1	TRBJ2-5	CSASGGVQETQYF	TGCAGTGCTAGTGGGGGGGTGCAAGAGACCCAGTACTTC
-	-	TRBV15	TRBJ1-5	CATSRVEQPQHF	TGTGCCACCAGCAGAGTTGAGCAGCCCCAGCATTTT
TRBD2	-	TRBV9	TRBJ2-7	CASSAQGSGVPHEQYF	TGTGCCAGCAGCGCCCAGGGTAGCGGGGTGCCCCACGAGCAGTACTTC
-	-	TRBV10-3	TRBJ1-2	CAISGGEDSNYGYTF	TGTGCCATCAGTGGGGGGGAGGACTCTAACTATGGCTACACCTTC
-	-	TRBV3-1/TRBV3-2	TRBJ2-6	CASSQDAIEGNVLTF	TGTGCCAGCAGCCAAGATGCGATTGAGGGCAACGTCCTGACTTTC
-	-	TRBV4-3	TRBJ2-2	CASSALSEGELFF	TGCGCCAGCAGCGCCCTATCGGAGGGGGAGCTGTTTTTT
-	few	TRBV9	TRBJ1-2	CASSPPDSYYGYTF	TGTGCCAGCAGCCCCCCGGACAGTTACTATGGCTACACCTTC
TRBD1	-	TRBV5-1	TRBJ2-3	CASSFQAGGKLNTQYF	TGCGCCAGCAGCTTTCAAGCAGGGGGCAAACTAAATACGCAGTATTTT
-	-	TRBV14	TRBJ2-6	CASSQVARLPSGANVLTF	TGTGCCAGCAGCCAAGTGGCCAGGCTACCCTCTGGGGCCAACGTCCTGACTTTC
TRBD1	once	TRBV5-6	TRBJ1-1	CASSRQGYLVAFF	TGTGCCAGCAGCCGACAGGGGTATCTGGTAGCTTTCTTT
-	-	TRBV7-2	TRBJ2-2	CASSSGPNTGELFF	TGTGCCAGCAGCAGCGGGCCGAACACCGGGGAGCTGTTTTTT
-	-	TRBV10-3	TRBJ1-2	CAISEYPEYGYTF	TGTGCCATCAGTGAGTATCCTGAGTATGGCTACACCTTC
TRBD2	-	TRBV4-2	TRBJ2-7	CASSQEGGSGYPYEQYF	TGTGCCAGCAGCCAAGAAGGAGGTAGCGGGTACCCCTACGAGCAGTACTTC
TRBD1	-	TRBV19	TRBJ2-2	CASSTLQGSNTGELFF	TGTGCCAGTAGTACCCTACAGGGGTCGAACACCGGGGAGCTGTTTTTT
-	-	TRBV7-6	TRBJ2-2	CASSSRESHTGELFF	TGTGCCAGCAGCTCCAGGGAATCGCACACCGGGGAGCTGTTTTTT
TRBD2	once	TRBV7-2	TRBJ2-7	CASSLAGTSGYEQYF	TGTGCCAGCAGCTTAGCCGGGACTAGCGGGTACGAGCAGTACTTC
-	-	TRBV20-1	TRBJ1-2	CSASDPVGYTF	TGCAGTGCTAGTGATCCGGTGGGCTACACCTTC
-	-	TRBV19	TRBJ1-4	CASNSGRRNEKLFF	TGTGCCAGTAATTCGGGGAGGCGGAATGAAAAACTGTTTTTT
TRBD1	-	TRBV5-4	TRBJ2-5	CASSMPGQGKQETQYF	TGTGCCAGCAGCATGCCGGGACAGGGCAAACAAGAGACCCAGTACTTC
-	-	TRBV5-1	TRBJ1-1	CASEGGTEAFF	TGCGCCAGCGAAGGGGGCACTGAAGCTTTCTTT
-	-	TRBV6-5	TRBJ1-5	CASRPGGFQPQHF	TGTGCCAGCAGACCCGGGGGTTTTCAGCCCCAGCATTTT
TRBD1	-	TRBV3-1/TRBV3-2	TRBJ1-4	CASSLGTAFNEKLFF	TGTGCCAGCAGCCTTGGGACAGCTTTTAATGAAAAACTGTTTTTT
-	-	TRBV14	TRBJ2-4	CASSQGITTFRQYF	TGTGCCAGCAGCCAAGGTATCACCACATTTCGCCAGTACTTC
-	-	TRBV4-3	TRBJ1-2	CASSQEGGFSGYTF	TGCGCCAGCAGCCAAGAGGGAGGGTTCAGTGGCTACACCTTC
-	-	TRBV9	TRBJ1-3	CASSSPKGLSSGNTIYF	TGTGCCAGCAGCTCCCCGAAGGGGCTCAGCTCTGGAAACACCATATATTTT
-	-	TRBV6-6	TRBJ2-3	CASSYLSDTQYF	TGTGCCAGCAGTTACCTCTCAGATACGCAGTATTTT
-	-	TRBV10-2	TRBJ2-5	CASSEMRGKQTQYF	TGCGCCAGCAGTGAGATGAGGGGGAAGCAGACCCAGTACTTC
-	-	TRBV4-1	TRBJ1-2	CASSQDRQYYGYTF	TGCGCCAGCAGCCAAGACAGGCAGTATTATGGCTACACCTTC
-	-	TRBV15	TRBJ2-2	CATSREGDHTGELFF	TGTGCCACCAGCAGAGAAGGGGATCACACCGGGGAGCTGTTTTTT